Listed below are T cell receptor beta chains from one sample, sequenced in a study of blood T cell repertoires in COVID-19. The method was immunoSEQ multiplex PCR; TCRdb's version includes in-frame clones alone and lacks a portion of them. The profile covers hundreds of thousands of clones, with less than 85% appearing a single time and about 3.9% taken by the ten largest. Sequencing was done on a sample of peripheral blood. The receptor source for this set is a woman aged 80 or over with acute or convalescent COVID-19. Both conserved end residues are part of each CDR3. The order of the fields is J gene, V gene, D gene, clone size, CDR3 protein, CDR3 DNA. The D gene is left open where the match is weak. Clone size appears in some rows only: once, few, many, or a class for an expanded clone.

TRBJ2-3,TRBV4-1,TRBD2,-,CASAPGGLRTDTQYF,TGCGCCAGCGCCCCGGGGGGACTACGCACAGATACGCAGTATTTT
TRBJ1-2,TRBV6-6,-,-,CASSYSTGGGYTF,TGTGCCAGCAGTTACTCGACAGGTGGTGGCTACACCTTC
TRBJ1-1,TRBV7-6,-,-,CASSLGWTLNTEAFF,TGTGCCAGCAGCTTAGGCTGGACACTGAACACTGAAGCTTTCTTT
TRBJ1-2,TRBV27,-,-,CASSLDSLRGYTF,TGTGCCAGCAGTTTGGACAGTTTAAGGGGCTACACCTTC
TRBJ2-5,TRBV19,-,-,CASSTVGPREPQETQYF,TGTGCCAGTAGTACCGTGGGTCCCCGGGAACCTCAAGAGACCCAGTACTTC
TRBJ1-1,TRBV5-6,TRBD1,-,CASSFGDRFEAFF,TGTGCCAGCAGCTTTGGGGACAGGTTTGAAGCTTTCTTT
TRBJ1-1,TRBV3-1/TRBV3-2,TRBD1,few,CASSGTEKTEAFF,TGTGCCAGCAGCGGGACAGAAAAGACTGAAGCTTTCTTT
TRBJ1-4,TRBV7-9,TRBD1,-,CASSLETGKLFF,TGTGCCAGCAGCTTAGAGACAGGGAAACTGTTTTTT
TRBJ1-2,TRBV13,-,once,CASSLIYSRGYTF,TGTGCCAGCAGCTTAATCTACAGTCGGGGCTACACCTTC
TRBJ2-7,TRBV28,TRBD1,-,CASSLGTDSYEQYF,TGTGCCAGCAGTCTCGGGACAGACTCCTACGAGCAGTACTTC
TRBJ2-3,TRBV7-2,-,few,CASSSTDRATDTQYF,TGTGCCAGCAGCTCCACGGACAGAGCCACAGATACGCAGTATTTT
TRBJ2-7,TRBV29-1,-,-,CSVSTTGYEQYF,TGCAGCGTCTCGACCACAGGCTACGAGCAGTACTTC
TRBJ2-5,TRBV9,TRBD1,-,CASSISGTGAETQYF,TGTGCCAGCAGCATATCCGGCACAGGGGCAGAGACCCAGTACTTC
TRBJ1-2,TRBV27,-,-,CASSFRRQGHYGYTF,TGTGCCAGCAGTTTTCGCCGGCAGGGTCACTATGGCTACACCTTC
TRBJ1-1,TRBV4-2,-,-,CASSLLRGGTEAFF,TGTGCCAGCAGCCTCCTCCGGGGGGGCACTGAAGCTTTCTTT
TRBJ1-1,TRBV25-1,-,-,CASWGGGAEAFF,TGTGCCAGCTGGGGAGGGGGGGCTGAAGCTTTCTTT